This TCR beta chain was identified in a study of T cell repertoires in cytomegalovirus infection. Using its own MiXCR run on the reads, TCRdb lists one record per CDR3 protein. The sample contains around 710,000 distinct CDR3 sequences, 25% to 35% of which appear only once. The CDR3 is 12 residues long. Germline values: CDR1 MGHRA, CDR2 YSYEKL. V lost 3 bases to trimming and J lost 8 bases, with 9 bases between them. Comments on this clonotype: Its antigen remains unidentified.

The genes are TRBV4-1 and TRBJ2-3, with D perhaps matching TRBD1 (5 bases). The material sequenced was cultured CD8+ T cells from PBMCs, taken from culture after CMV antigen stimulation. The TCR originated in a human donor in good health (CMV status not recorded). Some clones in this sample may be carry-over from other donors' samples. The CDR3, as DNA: TGCGCCAGCAGCCACCCTGGGGCTACGCAGTATTTT. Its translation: CASSHPGATQYF.